This T cell receptor (beta chain) was observed in a study of blood T cells in healthy people across ages. The overall study: Template-switching capture recovered about one barcoded beta molecule per two T cells.

The CDR3 length is 16 residues. V gave up 2 bases and J gave up 8 bases, with 20 bases separating them. In germline, CDR1 is SGHKS, CDR2 YYEKEE (reference sequence). Combining a sample-barcoded 5' primer with a J-beta primer mix, a second PCR ran for 7 to 11 cycles. Through a template-switch adaptor with 12 random nucleotides, each cDNA molecule received a tag. TCRdb passed the 5' RACE reads through MiXCR, listing each CDR3 protein once. The table has around 1,600,000 distinct CDR3 sequences, 42% seen once. A word on this clonotype: Its target is not known.

General observations from the study: Per million T cells, the diversity of TCR beta decreased roughly linearly as age advanced. Among long-lived donors, naive CD4+ cells were more numerous and diversity higher than in aged donors.

Sequenced material: blood. The chain recombines TRBV5-5 with TRBJ2-1; D remains unclear. The TCR sequence derives from a woman under 30 in good health. This CDR3 is CASSLRQLAGIDEQFF. CDR3 DNA: TGTGCCAGCAGCTTAAGGCAGCTGGCCGGTATAGATGAGCAGTTCTTC.